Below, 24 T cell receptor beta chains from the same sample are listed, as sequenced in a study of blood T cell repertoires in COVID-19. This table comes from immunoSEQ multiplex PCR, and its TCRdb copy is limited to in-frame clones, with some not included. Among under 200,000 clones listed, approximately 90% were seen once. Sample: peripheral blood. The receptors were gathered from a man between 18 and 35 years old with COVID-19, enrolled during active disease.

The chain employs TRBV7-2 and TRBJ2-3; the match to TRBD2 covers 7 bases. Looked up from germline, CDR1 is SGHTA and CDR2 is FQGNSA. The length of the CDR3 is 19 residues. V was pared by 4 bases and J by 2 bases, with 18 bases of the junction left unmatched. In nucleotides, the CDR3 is TGTGCCAGCAGCTACCCCCCGAGGTTAGCGGGTATCCTCACAGATACGCAGTATTTT. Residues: CASSYPPRLAGILTDTQYF.

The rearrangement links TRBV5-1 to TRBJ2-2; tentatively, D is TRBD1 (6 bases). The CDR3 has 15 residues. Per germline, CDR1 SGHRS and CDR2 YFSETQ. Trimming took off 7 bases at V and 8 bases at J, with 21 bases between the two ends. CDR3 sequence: CASGITTGYTGELFF. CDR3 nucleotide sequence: TGCGCCAGCGGTATTACGACAGGCTATACAGGGGAGCTGTTTTTT.

CDR3 in amino acids: CASSRRESAGGYNEQFF. As DNA, the CDR3 is TGTGCCAGCAGCCGCCGCGAGTCGGCGGGAGGGTACAATGAGCAGTTCTTC. The chain combines TRBV11-2 with TRBJ2-1; 9 nucleotides agree with TRBD2. Germline V gene lookup returns CDR1 SGHAT and CDR2 FQNNGV. The CDR3 spans 17 residues. Unmatched junction bases numbered 12, after V lost 5 bases and J lost 4 bases.

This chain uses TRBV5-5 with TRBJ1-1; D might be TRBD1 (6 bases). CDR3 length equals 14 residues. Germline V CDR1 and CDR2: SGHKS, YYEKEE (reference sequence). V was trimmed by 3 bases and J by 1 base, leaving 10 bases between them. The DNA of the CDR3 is TGTGCCAGCAGCTGGCAGGACAGGAACACTGAAGCTTTCTTT. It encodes CASSWQDRNTEAFF.

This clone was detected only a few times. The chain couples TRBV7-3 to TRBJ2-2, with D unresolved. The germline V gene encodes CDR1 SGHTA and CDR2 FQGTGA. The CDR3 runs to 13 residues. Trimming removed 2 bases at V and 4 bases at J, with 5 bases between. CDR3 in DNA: TGTGCCAGCAGCTTATTGGCCACCGGGGAGCTGTTTTTT. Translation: CASSLLATGELFF.

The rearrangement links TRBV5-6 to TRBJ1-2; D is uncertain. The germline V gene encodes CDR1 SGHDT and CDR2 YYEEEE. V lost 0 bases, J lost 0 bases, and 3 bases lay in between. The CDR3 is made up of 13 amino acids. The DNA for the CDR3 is TGTGCCAGCAGCTTGGGAGCTAACTATGGCTACACCTTC. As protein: CASSLGANYGYTF.

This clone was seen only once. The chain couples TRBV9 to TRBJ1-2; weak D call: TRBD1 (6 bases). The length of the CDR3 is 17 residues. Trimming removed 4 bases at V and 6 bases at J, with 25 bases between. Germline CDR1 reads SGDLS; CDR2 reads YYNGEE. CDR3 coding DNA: TGTGCCAGCAGCCCAACGGGGGGCTCCTTAATTAGGGATGGCTACACCTTC. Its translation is CASSPTGGSLIRDGYTF.

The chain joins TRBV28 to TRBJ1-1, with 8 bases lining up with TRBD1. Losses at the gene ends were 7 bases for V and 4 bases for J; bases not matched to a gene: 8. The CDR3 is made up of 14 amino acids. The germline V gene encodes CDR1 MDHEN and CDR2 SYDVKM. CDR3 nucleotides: TGTGCCAGCAACCACAGGGGGGTGATCACTGAAGCTTTCTTT. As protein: CASNHRGVITEAFF.

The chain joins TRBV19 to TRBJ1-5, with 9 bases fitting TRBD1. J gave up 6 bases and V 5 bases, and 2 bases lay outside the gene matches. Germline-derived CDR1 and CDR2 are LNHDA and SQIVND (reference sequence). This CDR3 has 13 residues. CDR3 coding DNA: TGTGCCAGTAGTGGGACAGGGCCTCAGCCCCAGCATTTT. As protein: CASSGTGPQPQHF.

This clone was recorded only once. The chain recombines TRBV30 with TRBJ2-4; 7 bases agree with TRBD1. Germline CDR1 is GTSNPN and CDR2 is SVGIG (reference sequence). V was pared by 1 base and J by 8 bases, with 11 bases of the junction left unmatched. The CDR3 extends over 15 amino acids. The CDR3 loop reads CAWSAQRGPMDIQYF. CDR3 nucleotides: TGTGCCTGGAGTGCGCAGAGGGGGCCTATGGACATTCAGTACTTC.

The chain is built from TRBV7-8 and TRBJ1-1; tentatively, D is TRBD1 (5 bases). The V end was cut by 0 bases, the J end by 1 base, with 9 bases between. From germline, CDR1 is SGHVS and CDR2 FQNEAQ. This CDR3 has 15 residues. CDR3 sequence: CASSLAWGGNTEAFF. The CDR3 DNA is TGTGCCAGCAGCTTAGCGTGGGGGGGGAACACTGAAGCTTTCTTT.

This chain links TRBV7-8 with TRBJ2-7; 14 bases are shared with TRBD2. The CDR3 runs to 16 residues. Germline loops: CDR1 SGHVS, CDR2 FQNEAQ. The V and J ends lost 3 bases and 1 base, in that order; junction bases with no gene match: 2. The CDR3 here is CASSFGLAGGSYEQYF. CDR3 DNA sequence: TGTGCCAGCAGCTTTGGACTAGCGGGAGGTTCCTACGAGCAGTACTTC.

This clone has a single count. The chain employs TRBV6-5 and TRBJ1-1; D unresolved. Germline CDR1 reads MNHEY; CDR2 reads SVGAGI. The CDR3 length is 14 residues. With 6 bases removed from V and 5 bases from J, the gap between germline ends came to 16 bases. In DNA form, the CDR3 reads TGTGCCAGCAGACTCACAGCCGGCGGGACTGAAGCTTTCTTT. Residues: CASRLTAGGTEAFF.

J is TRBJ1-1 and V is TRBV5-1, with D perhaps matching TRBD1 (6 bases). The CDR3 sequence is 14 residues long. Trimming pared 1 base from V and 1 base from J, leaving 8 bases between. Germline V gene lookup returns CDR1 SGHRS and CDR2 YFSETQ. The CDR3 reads CASSLYRENTEAFF. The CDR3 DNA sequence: TGCGCCAGCAGCTTGTACAGGGAGAACACTGAAGCTTTCTTT. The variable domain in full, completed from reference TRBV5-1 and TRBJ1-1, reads KAGVTQTPRYLIKTRGQQVTLSCSPISGHRSVSWYQQTPGQGLQFLFEYFSETQRNKGNFPGRFSGRQFSNSRSEMNVSTLELGDSALYLCASSLYRENTEAFFGQGTRLTVV.

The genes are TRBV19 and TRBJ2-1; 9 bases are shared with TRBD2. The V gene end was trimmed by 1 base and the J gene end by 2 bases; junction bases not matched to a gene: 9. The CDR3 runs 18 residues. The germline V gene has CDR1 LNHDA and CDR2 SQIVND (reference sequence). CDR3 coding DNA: TGTGCCAGTAGTATAGGAGGATTAGCGGGAGCAGCCTACAATGAGCAGTTCTTC. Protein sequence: CASSIGGLAGAAYNEQFF.

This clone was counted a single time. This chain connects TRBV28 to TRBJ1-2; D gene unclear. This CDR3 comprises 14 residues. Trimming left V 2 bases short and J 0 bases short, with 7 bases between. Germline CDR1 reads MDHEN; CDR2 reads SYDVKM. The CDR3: CASSLPGSNYGYTF. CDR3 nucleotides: TGTGCCAGCAGTTTACCCGGTTCTAACTATGGCTACACCTTC.

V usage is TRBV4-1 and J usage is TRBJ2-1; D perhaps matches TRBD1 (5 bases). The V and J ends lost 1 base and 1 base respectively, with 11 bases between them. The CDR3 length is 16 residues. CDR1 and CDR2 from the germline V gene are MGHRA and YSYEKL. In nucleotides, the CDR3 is TGCGCCAGCAGCCAAGGGACAACGTTATCCTACAATGAGCAGTTCTTC. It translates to CASSQGTTLSYNEQFF.

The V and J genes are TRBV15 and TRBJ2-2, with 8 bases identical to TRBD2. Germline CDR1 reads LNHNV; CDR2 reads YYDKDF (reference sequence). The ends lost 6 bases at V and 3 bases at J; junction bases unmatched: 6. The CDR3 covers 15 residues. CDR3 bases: TGTGCCACCAGGGGACTAGACCTTTACACCGGGGAGCTGTTTTTT. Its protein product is CATRGLDLYTGELFF. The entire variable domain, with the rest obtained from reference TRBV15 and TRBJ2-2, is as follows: DAMVIQNPRYQVTQFGKPVTLSCSQTLNHNVMYWYQQKSSQAPKLLFHYYDKDFNNEADTPDNFQSRRPNTSFCFLDIRSPGLGDTAMYLCATRGLDLYTGELFFGEGSRLTVL.

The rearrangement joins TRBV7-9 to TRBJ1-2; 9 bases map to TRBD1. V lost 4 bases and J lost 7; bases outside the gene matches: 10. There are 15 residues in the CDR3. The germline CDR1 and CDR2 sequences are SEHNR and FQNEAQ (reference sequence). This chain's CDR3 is CASSSSGTGIAGYTF. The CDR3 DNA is TGTGCCAGCAGCTCATCCGGGACAGGGATAGCTGGCTACACCTTC.

CDR3 bases: TGTGCCACCTCACCGGGGATAGCCACCGGGGAGCTGTTTTTT. Translating gives CATSPGIATGELFF. V is TRBV28 and J is TRBJ2-2; D may be TRBD2 (5 bases). Trimming removed 10 bases at V and 4 bases at J, with 16 bases between. The CDR3 contains 14 residues. Per germline, CDR1 MDHEN and CDR2 SYDVKM.

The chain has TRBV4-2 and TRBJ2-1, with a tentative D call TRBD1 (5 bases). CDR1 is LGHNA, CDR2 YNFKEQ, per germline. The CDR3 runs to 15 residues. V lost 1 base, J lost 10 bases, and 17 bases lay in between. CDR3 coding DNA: TGTGCCAGCAGCCAAGGAAACAAGGGGCCAAGGGAGCAGTTCTTC. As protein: CASSQGNKGPREQFF.

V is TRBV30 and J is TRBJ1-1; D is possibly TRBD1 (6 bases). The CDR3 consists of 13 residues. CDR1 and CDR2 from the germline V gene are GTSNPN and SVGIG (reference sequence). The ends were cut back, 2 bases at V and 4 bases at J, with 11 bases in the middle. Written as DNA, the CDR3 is TGTGCCTGGAGTAGGGGGTGGAGCACTGAAGCTTTCTTT. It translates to CAWSRGWSTEAFF.

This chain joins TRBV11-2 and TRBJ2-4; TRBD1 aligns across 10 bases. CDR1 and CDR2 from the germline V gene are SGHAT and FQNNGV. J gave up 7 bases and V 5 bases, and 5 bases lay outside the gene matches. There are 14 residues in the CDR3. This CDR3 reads CASSPRTGGNIQYF. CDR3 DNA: TGTGCCAGCAGCCCTCGGACAGGGGGGAACATTCAGTACTTC.

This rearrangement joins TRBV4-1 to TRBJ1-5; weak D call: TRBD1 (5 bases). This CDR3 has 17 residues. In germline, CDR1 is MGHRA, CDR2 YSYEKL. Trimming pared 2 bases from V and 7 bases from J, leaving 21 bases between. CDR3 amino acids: CASSQPVAGLLGQPQHF. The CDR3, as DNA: TGCGCCAGCAGCCAACCCGTCGCAGGGCTCTTAGGGCAGCCCCAGCATTTT.